This T cell receptor (beta chain) was retrieved from a study of cytomegalovirus exposure and HLA in healthy donors. Study details: HLA-typed donors were the source of approximately 85 million unique TCRs, which an early data release held.

V trimming: 2 bases; J trimming: 6 bases; junction bases outside the gene matches: 5. This CDR3 comprises 16 residues. Germline loops: CDR1 SGHDN, CDR2 FVKESK. PCR involved 60 Vbeta and 13 Jbeta primers. Some clones are missing from TCRdb's copy, which holds only in-frame ones; the method was immunoSEQ multiplex PCR. This sample has 150,000 to 200,000 clones, with roughly 85% found just once. This clone was detected a few times. The TCR was taken from a male donor in good health and CMV-seropositive. The chain employs TRBV14 and TRBJ2-1; 12 nucleotides match TRBD2. Sequences were obtained from PBMCs. CDR3 bases: TGTGCCAGCAGCCAACCACTAGCGGGAGGAGTCAATGAGCAGTTCTTC. Encoded protein: CASSQPLAGGVNEQFF.